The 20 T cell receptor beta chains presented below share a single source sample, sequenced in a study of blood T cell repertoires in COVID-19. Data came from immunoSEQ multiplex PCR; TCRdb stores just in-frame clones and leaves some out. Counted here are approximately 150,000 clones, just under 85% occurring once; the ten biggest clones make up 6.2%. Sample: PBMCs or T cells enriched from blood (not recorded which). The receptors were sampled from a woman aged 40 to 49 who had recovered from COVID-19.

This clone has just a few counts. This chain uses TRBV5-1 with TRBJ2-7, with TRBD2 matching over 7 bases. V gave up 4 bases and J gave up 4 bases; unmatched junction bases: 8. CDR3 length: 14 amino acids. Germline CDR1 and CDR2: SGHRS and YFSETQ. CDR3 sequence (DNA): TGCGCCAGCAGCACCTACGGGACTACATACGAGCAGTACTTC. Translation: CASSTYGTTYEQYF. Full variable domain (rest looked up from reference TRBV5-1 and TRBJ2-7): KAGVTQTPRYLIKTRGQQVTLSCSPISGHRSVSWYQQTPGQGLQFLFEYFSETQRNKGNFPGRFSGRQFSNSRSEMNVSTLELGDSALYLCASSTYGTTYEQYFGPGTRLTVT.

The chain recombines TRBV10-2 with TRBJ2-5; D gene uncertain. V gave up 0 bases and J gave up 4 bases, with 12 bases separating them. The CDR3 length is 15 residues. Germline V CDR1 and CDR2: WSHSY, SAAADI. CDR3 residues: CASSESPTVRETQYF. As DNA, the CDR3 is TGCGCCAGCAGTGAGTCACCCACAGTTAGAGAGACCCAGTACTTC.

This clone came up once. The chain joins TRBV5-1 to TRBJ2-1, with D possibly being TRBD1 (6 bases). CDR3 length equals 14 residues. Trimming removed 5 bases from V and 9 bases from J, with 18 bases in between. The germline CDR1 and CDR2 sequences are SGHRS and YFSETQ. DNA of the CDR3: TGCGCCAGCAGACAAGGGGGTCCTATTGGTGAGCAGTTCTTC. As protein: CASRQGGPIGEQFF.

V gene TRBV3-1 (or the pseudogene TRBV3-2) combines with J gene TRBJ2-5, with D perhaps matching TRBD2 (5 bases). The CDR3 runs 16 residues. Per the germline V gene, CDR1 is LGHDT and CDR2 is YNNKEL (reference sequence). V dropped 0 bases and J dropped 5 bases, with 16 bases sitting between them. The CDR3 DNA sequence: TGTGCCAGCAGCCAAGATCTTTTACGACTATCCGAGACCCAGTACTTC. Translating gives CASSQDLLRLSETQYF.

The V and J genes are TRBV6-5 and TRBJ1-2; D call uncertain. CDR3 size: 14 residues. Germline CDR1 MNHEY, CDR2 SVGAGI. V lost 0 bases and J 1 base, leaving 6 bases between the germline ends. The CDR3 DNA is TGTGCCAGCAGTTACTCTTCAGATAACTATGGCTACACCTTC. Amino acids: CASSYSSDNYGYTF.

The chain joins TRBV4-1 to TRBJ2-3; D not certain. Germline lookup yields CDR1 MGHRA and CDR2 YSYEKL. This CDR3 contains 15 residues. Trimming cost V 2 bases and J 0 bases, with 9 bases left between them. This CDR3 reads CASSQSPQSTDTQYF. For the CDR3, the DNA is TGCGCCAGCAGCCAATCCCCACAAAGCACAGATACGCAGTATTTT.

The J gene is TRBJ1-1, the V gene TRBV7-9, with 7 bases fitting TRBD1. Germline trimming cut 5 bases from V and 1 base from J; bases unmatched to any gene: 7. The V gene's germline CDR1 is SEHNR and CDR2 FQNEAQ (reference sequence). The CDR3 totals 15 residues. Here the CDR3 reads CASSQMTGPNTEAFF. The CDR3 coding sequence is TGTGCCAGCAGCCAAATGACAGGGCCGAACACTGAAGCTTTCTTT.

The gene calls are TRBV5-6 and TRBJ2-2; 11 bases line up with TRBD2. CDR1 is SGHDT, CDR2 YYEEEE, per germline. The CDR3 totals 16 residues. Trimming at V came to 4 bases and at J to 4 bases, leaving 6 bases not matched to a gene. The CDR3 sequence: CASSRGLAGLTGELFF. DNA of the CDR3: TGTGCCAGCAGCCGCGGACTAGCGGGTCTCACCGGGGAGCTGTTTTTT.

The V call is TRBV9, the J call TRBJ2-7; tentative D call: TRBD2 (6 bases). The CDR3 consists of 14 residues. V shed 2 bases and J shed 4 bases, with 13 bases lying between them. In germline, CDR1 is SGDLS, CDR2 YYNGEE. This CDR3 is CASSVGGEQYEQYF. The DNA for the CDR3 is TGTGCCAGCAGCGTGGGGGGAGAACAGTACGAGCAGTACTTC.

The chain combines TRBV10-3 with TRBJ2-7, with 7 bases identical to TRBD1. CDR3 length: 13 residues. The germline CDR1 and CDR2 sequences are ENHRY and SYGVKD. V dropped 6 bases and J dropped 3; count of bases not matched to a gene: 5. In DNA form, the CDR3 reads TGTGCCATCAGCGGACAGGCGGACTACGAGCAGTACTTC. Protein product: CAISGQADYEQYF.

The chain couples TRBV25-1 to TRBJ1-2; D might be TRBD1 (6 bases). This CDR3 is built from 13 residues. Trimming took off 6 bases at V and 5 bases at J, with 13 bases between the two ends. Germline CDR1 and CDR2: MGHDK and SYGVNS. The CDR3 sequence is CASRRTDSYGYTF. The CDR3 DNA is TGTGCCAGCAGACGGACAGACAGTTATGGCTACACCTTC.

The CDR3: CASSRDQGNYGYTF. The CDR3 nucleotides read TGTGCCAGCAGCCGAGACCAGGGGAACTATGGCTACACCTTC. The V and J genes are TRBV3-1 (or the pseudogene TRBV3-2) and TRBJ1-2, with a weak D call TRBD1 (6 bases). The CDR3 length is 14 residues. The V and J ends lost 4 bases and 2 bases respectively, with 11 bases between them. The germline V gene encodes CDR1 LGHDT and CDR2 YNNKEL (reference sequence).

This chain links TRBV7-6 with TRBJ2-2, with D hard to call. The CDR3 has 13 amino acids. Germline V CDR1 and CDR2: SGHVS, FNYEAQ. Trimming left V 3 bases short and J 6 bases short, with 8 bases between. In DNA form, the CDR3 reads TGTGCCAGCAGCTTTGGTACTTCCGGGGAGCTGTTTTTT. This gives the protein CASSFGTSGELFF.

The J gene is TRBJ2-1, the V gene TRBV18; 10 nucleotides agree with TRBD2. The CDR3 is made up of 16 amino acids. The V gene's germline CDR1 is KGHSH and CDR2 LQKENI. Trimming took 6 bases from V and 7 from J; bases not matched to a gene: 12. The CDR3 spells CASSSAVAGGWNEQFF. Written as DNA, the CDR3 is TGTGCCAGCTCCTCCGCGGTAGCGGGAGGTTGGAATGAGCAGTTCTTC.

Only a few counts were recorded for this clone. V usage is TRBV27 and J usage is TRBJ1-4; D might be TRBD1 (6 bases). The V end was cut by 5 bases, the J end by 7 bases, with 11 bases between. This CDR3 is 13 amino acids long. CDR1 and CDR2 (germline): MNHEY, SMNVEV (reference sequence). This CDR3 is CASSPRGREKLFF. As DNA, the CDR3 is TGTGCCAGCAGTCCGCGGGGGCGTGAAAAACTGTTTTTT.

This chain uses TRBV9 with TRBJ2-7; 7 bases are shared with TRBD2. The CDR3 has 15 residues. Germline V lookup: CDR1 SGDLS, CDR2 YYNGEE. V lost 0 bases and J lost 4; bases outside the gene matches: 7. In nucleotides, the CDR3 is TGTGCCAGCAGCGTAGGCGGGGGAGGCTCGTACGAGCAGTACTTC. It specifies CASSVGGGGSYEQYF.

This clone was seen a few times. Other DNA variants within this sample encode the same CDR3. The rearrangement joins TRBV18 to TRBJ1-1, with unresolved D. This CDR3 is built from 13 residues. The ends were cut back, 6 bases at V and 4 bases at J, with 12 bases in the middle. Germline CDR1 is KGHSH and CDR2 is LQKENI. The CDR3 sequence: CASSPGEGTEAFF. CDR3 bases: TGTGCCAGCTCCCCCGGGGAGGGCACTGAAGCTTTCTTT.

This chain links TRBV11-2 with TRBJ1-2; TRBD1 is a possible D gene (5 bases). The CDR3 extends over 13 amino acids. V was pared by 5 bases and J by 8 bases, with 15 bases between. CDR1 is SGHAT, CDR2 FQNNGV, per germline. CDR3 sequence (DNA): TGTGCCAGCAGCCCAAGGGAAAGGGGCGGCTACACCTTC. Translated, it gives CASSPRERGGYTF.

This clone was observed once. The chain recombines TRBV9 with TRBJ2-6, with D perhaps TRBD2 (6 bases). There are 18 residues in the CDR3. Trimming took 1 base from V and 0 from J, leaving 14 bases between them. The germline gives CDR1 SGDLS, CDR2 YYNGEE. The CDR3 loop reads CASSVNIAASSGANVLTF. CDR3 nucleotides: TGTGCCAGCAGCGTAAATATAGCGGCAAGCTCTGGGGCCAACGTCCTGACTTTC.

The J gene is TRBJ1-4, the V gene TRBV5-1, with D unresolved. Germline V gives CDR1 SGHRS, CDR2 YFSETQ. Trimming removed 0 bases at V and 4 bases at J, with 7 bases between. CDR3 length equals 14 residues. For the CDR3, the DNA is TGCGCCAGCAGCTTGGACAGTCGTAATGAAAAACTGTTTTTT. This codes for CASSLDSRNEKLFF.